A selection of T cell receptor beta chains follows, all from one sample in a study of T cells in Graves' hyperthyroidism and ophthalmopathy. From the multiplex PCR reads, TCRdb called clonotypes with MiXCR, one entry per CDR3 protein. The sample lists about 410,000 distinct CDR3 sequences, about 15% seen once, with less than 20% in the top ten. Sequencing was done on a sample of blood. Receptors were obtained from a woman aged 25 to 39 with Graves' ophthalmopathy. Both conserved end residues are part of each CDR3. D genes are given only for firm matches. Where a row states a size, it is once, few, many or the class of an expanded clone; other rows omit it.

j_gene	abundance	d_gene	v_gene	CDR3nt	CDR3aa
TRBJ1-2	many	NA	TRBV7-2	TGTGCCAGCAGCTTAAGGGTTCAGGGCTACACCTTC	CASSLRVQGYTF
TRBJ1-6	many	NA	TRBV6-1	TGTGCCAGCAGTCCTGACTCCAGGCGATCCTATAATTCACCCCTCCACTTT	CASSPDSRRSYNSPLHF
TRBJ1-6	NA	NA	TRBV20-1	TGCAGTGCTAGAGAAGGGACGGGAAATAATTCACCCCTCCACTTT	CSAREGTGNNSPLHF
TRBJ1-2	many	TRBD1	TRBV7-2	TGTGCCAGCAGCTTAAGACAGGGGGAAACCTATGGCTACACCTTC	CASSLRQGETYGYTF
TRBJ2-1	NA	NA	TRBV27	TGTGCCAGCAGTCCCCTAGCGGCGGGGGCTAATGAGCAGTTCTTC	CASSPLAAGANEQFF
TRBJ2-5	few	NA	TRBV6-5	TGTGCCAGCAGTTACTCAGGAGGGATCCAAGAGACCCAGTACTTC	CASSYSGGIQETQYF
TRBJ1-4	NA	TRBD1	TRBV4-1	TGCGCCAGCAGCCGGGGGGGACAGGCCTCCGAAAAACTGTTTTTT	CASSRGGQASEKLFF
TRBJ2-2	few	NA	TRBV15	TGTGCCACCAGACCCGGCCCGAACACCGGGGAGCTGTTTTTT	CATRPGPNTGELFF
TRBJ2-1	many	NA	TRBV7-9	TGTGCCAGCAGCTTGGGAGGTAGGGACAATGAGCAGTTCTTC	CASSLGGRDNEQFF
TRBJ1-1	many	NA	TRBV6-1	TGTGCCAGCAGTGAAGCATCGGAGAACACTGAAGCTTTCTTT	CASSEASENTEAFF
TRBJ2-1	NA	TRBD1	TRBV24-1	TGTGCCACTCAGACAGGGGGCCATGAGCAGTTCTTC	CATQTGGHEQFF
TRBJ2-1	few	NA	TRBV5-1	TGCGCCAGCAGCTTGGGTGGGGGGCCGGTCCCTGAGCAGTTCTTC	CASSLGGGPVPEQFF
TRBJ2-5	many	NA	TRBV7-2	TGTGCCAGCACCCGGGGACCGTACCAAGAGACCCAGTACTTC	CASTRGPYQETQYF
TRBJ1-2	many	NA	TRBV15	TGTGCCACCAGCAGAGTCACAGGCCCAGGGCTCTATGGCTACACCTTC	CATSRVTGPGLYGYTF
TRBJ2-2	many	TRBD1	TRBV14	TGTGCCAGCAGCCAAGAGACAGGGGGTATCACCGGGGAGCTGTTTTTT	CASSQETGGITGELFF
TRBJ2-2	NA	NA	TRBV11-2	TGTGCCAGCAGCCCTGGACGAGAGGGCACCGGGGAGCTGTTTTTT	CASSPGREGTGELFF
TRBJ2-3	few	TRBD2	TRBV9	TGTGCCAGCAGCAACGGCGGGGGGGCCGCAGATACGCAGTATTTT	CASSNGGGAADTQYF
TRBJ2-6	NA	TRBD1	TRBV7-2	TGTGCCAGCAGCTATAGACGGACAGGGGGAAAAGGGGCCAACGTCCTGACTTTC	CASSYRRTGGKGANVLTF
TRBJ2-1	many	TRBD2	TRBV5-1	TGCGCCAGCAGCCCCGGGACTAGCGATGACAATGAGCAGTTCTTC	CASSPGTSDDNEQFF
TRBJ1-5	NA	NA	TRBV20-1	TGCAGTGCTAGAGATCGGAAAGTCTATAGCAATCAGCCCCAGCATTTT	CSARDRKVYSNQPQHF
TRBJ1-1	many	NA	TRBV27	TGTGCCAGCAGCAGAGTTTCAGGCACTGAAGCTTTCTTT	CASSRVSGTEAFF
TRBJ1-1	many	NA	TRBV20-1	TGCAGTGCCCCTTTAGGAACGGGGACTGAAGCTTTCTTT	CSAPLGTGTEAFF
TRBJ1-1	NA	NA	TRBV18	TGTGCCAGCTCGGCCACCTCAAACACTGAAGCTTTCTTT	CASSATSNTEAFF
TRBJ1-1	many	NA	TRBV19	TGTGCCAGTAGTCCCGGACGGCTAGGTAACACTGAAGCTTTCTTT	CASSPGRLGNTEAFF
TRBJ2-1	many	NA	TRBV2	TGTGCCATTAACCGGGAGCAGTCCTACAATGAGCAGTTCTTC	CAINREQSYNEQFF
TRBJ1-1	many	NA	TRBV13	TGTGCCAGCAGCGGCTCACTAGAGCTAGGGGGGGACACTGAAGCTTTCTTT	CASSGSLELGGDTEAFF
TRBJ1-1	few	NA	TRBV12-3/TRBV12-4	TGTGCCATCGCAGGGACAAGGATGAACACTGAAGCTTTCTTT	CAIAGTRMNTEAFF
TRBJ2-5	many	TRBD2	TRBV20-1	TGCAGTGCTACCTACCCGAGCGGGGGGGCCGCAGAGACCCAGTACTTC	CSATYPSGGAAETQYF
TRBJ2-3	many	NA	TRBV11-3	TGTGCCAGCAGCTTAGTTTGGGGCGGAGGACCCCTCACAGATACGCAGTATTTT	CASSLVWGGGPLTDTQYF
TRBJ1-4	many	NA	TRBV28	TGTGCCAGCACCCCTCGTGTGCCAAAGAAAAAACTGTTTTTT	CASTPRVPKKKLFF
TRBJ1-1	NA	TRBD1	TRBV20-1	TGCAGTGCTGGGGAGGGACCGGCGACAGGGGGTCCTGAAGCTTTCTTT	CSAGEGPATGGPEAFF
TRBJ1-2	once	NA	TRBV5-1	TGCGCCAGCAGCGTCGGACAGATCTCTTATGGCTACACCTTC	CASSVGQISYGYTF
TRBJ1-1	many	TRBD1	TRBV18	TGTGCCAGCTCACCACGGAGTCCGAGGACAGGGAGTCACGCTTTCTTT	CASSPRSPRTGSHAFF
TRBJ1-2	NA	NA	TRBV20-1	TGCAGTGCTAGAGGGGAGGGCTCTAACTATGGCTACACCTTC	CSARGEGSNYGYTF
TRBJ2-1	many	NA	TRBV2	TGTGCCAGCAGTGAGGTGCGAGGAATTGGGCACAATGAGCAGTTCTTC	CASSEVRGIGHNEQFF
TRBJ2-3	few	TRBD2	TRBV6-4	TGTGCCAGCAGTGCAAGCGGGGGAAGCACAGATACGCAGTATTTT	CASSASGGSTDTQYF
TRBJ1-2	many	NA	TRBV2	TGTGCCACCCAGCGGGAGGTGCACGGCTACACCTTC	CATQREVHGYTF
TRBJ1-5	many	NA	TRBV20-1	TGCAGTGCTAGAGTGGGGGCCAATCAGCCCCAGCATTTT	CSARVGANQPQHF
TRBJ2-2	many	NA	TRBV6-4	TGTGCCAGCATGGCTGGGGGCGACACCGGGGAGCTGTTTTTT	CASMAGGDTGELFF
TRBJ1-1	many	TRBD1	TRBV5-5	TGTGCCAGCAGCCCCAGGACAGGGATAGGAGCTTTCTTT	CASSPRTGIGAFF
TRBJ2-5	few	TRBD1	TRBV7-9	TGTGCCAGCAGCCCGGGACAGGGTACCGAGACCCAGTACTTC	CASSPGQGTETQYF
TRBJ2-5	many	TRBD1	TRBV2	TGTGCCAGCAGATCACAGGGGGGAAGGCAAGAGACCCAGTACTTC	CASRSQGGRQETQYF
TRBJ2-5	many	TRBD1	TRBV18	TGTGCCAGCTCACCACTCAACAAGAAGACAGGGGAGGAGACCCAGTACTTC	CASSPLNKKTGEETQYF
TRBJ2-7	many	TRBD1	TRBV10-2	TGCGCCAGCAGGGGGACAGGGAGTTACGAGCAGTACTTC	CASRGTGSYEQYF
TRBJ2-2	NA	NA	TRBV19	TGTGCCAGTAGTAACAACGACAGAGCCGGGGAGCTGTTTTTT	CASSNNDRAGELFF
TRBJ1-4	many	NA	TRBV12-3/TRBV12-4	TGTGCCAGCAGTTTGGGGCAGGCCCCTAATGAAAAACTGTTTTTT	CASSLGQAPNEKLFF
TRBJ1-3	many	NA	TRBV7-3	TGTGCCAGCAGTCCTACAGGGTCTGTATCTGGAAACACCATATATTTT	CASSPTGSVSGNTIYF
TRBJ2-2	NA	NA	TRBV29-1	TGCAGCGCCCTAGGTGTGAGGAACACCGGGGAGCTGTTTTTT	CSALGVRNTGELFF
TRBJ1-4	many	NA	TRBV2	TGTGCCAGCAACACAGGGCAGATTAATGAAAAACTGTTTTTT	CASNTGQINEKLFF
TRBJ1-2	many	NA	TRBV7-9	TGTGCCAGCAGCTTAGGGGGATACTATGGCTACACCTTC	CASSLGGYYGYTF
TRBJ2-6	many	NA	TRBV5-1	TGCGCCAGCAGCTTCAGCTCATCGGGGGCTGGGGCCAACGTCCTGACTTTC	CASSFSSSGAGANVLTF
TRBJ1-2	many	NA	TRBV5-8	TGTGCCAGCAGCCCCTCCGGGTTTAACTATGGCTACACCTTC	CASSPSGFNYGYTF
TRBJ1-4	many	NA	TRBV7-8	TGTGCCAGCAGCTTACGGTTGACAGTTAATGAAAAACTGTTTTTT	CASSLRLTVNEKLFF
TRBJ2-7	many	TRBD2	TRBV28	TGTGCCAGCAGTTTATCCAGGGTTCAAACATGGGAGGGGACTAGCGGGAACCCCTACGAGCAGTACTTC	CASSLSRVQTWEGTSGNPYEQYF
TRBJ2-7	many	NA	TRBV6-1	TGTGCCAGCAAAAATAACCCCGGGGTCAACGAGCAGTACTTC	CASKNNPGVNEQYF
TRBJ2-7	many	NA	TRBV11-3	TGTGCCAGCAGTCGAAGCCCATCTTCCTACGAGCAGTACTTC	CASSRSPSSYEQYF
TRBJ2-1	many	NA	TRBV15	TGTGCCACCAGCAGAGTGGGAGGCCACAATGAGCAGTTCTTC	CATSRVGGHNEQFF
TRBJ2-3	few	TRBD2	TRBV6-6	TGTGCCAGCAGGGGGGGGGACACAGATACGCAGTATTTT	CASRGGDTDTQYF
TRBJ2-3	many	NA	TRBV3-1	TGTGCCAGCAGCCAAGATATTATGCCAGATACGCAGTATTTT	CASSQDIMPDTQYF
TRBJ2-7	few	NA	TRBV28	TGTGCCATCGCATCCTGGGGGCCAGGGGACCTCTCCTACGAGCAGTACTTC	CAIASWGPGDLSYEQYF